This T cell receptor beta chain was found in a study of blood T cell repertoires in COVID-19. Whole-study context: From the United States, Italy and Spain came samples of acute and convalescent COVID-19.

Methods used by the authors: How many nucleated cells were present was estimated from reference gene primer amplification. Assay: immunoSEQ multiplex PCR; the TCRdb copy retains only in-frame clones and omits some. That table furnishes V, J and clone size, whereas the DNA furnished D and trimming. Altogether about 220,000 clones are present, about four fifths being singletons, with the ten largest covering about 1.3%. CDR3 length: 14 amino acids. Germline V gene sequence: CDR1 MGHDK, CDR2 SYGVNS. Trimming stripped 4 bases from V and 9 bases from J, with 13 bases between. This receptor was taken from a woman aged 40 to 50 with acute COVID-19. J is TRBJ1-6 and V is TRBV25-1; perhaps TRBD1 as D (5 bases). What was sequenced was PBMCs or T cells enriched from blood (not recorded which). The CDR3 nucleotides are TGTGCCAGCAGTGTCCCAGGGAACGTTTCACCCCTCCACTTT. Translating gives CASSVPGNVSPLHF.